The following is a T cell receptor beta chain sequence with its context. This clone was observed at least ten times. Its antigen is currently not known. No much larger clone exists at a distance of one base, and base qualities are not known. Each donor gave one peripheral blood draw, approximately 0.11 L on average, collected into heparinised tubes. Naive, central memory, regulatory and stem cell-like memory CD4+ T cells were sorted on a BD FACSAria II using a panel including CD45RO, CCR7, CD25, CD127, CD95 and CD27. A purity above 95% was achieved for all sorted populations. PBMCs were separated immediately by Lymphoprep density gradient centrifugation and were stained directly, without being cultured. To minimize batch effects, samples were stained and sorted in pairs, one healthy donor with one patient per experiment. These data come from a study of beta chain features in type 1 diabetes (dated by TCRdb to 2016 to 2019). Looking at the study overall: No differences in mean age, gender distribution, total cell number or subset yield were found between patients and healthy donors. In the study, recently diagnosed type 1 diabetes patients and matched healthy donors were compared on the TCRB repertoires of their sorted circulating CD4+ T cell subsets. Naive and central memory subsets were obtained from all 30 or so donors, but regulatory and stem cell-like memory subsets were isolated from only 8 patients and about eight healthy donors. Across all samples, about 110 million sorted cells were examined, and cell number per subset correlated strongly with RNA yield.

What the authors observed across the whole study: At VDJ recombination sites, type 1 diabetes patients had fewer insertions and more deleted nucleotides, which implies abnormalities in thymic rearrangement. Because cDNA was sequenced instead of genomic DNA, activated cells with high expression could be over-represented, although the groups did not differ in activation or CD3 levels. PCR might favor shorter templates, but patient and control samples were amplified and corrected together, so any skew would affect both groups equally. Only small numbers of individuals were included in the HLA sub-analyses, which left unresolved whether HLA type had any influence on TCRB rearrangement. Naive, central memory and regulatory TCRB repertoires appeared to be more similar among patients than among healthy donors. Type 1 diabetes patients showed a moderate but significant shortening of TCRB CDR3 length in all four CD4+ subsets.

Cut back by 3 bases and 6 bases, the V and J ends lie 12 bases apart. The cysteine opens and the phenylalanine closes a CDR3 of 14 amino acids. Of all the DNA, just the CDR3 is kept, 42 bases in frame from base 1. The germline V gene yields SGHVS for CDR1 and FNYEAQ for CDR2. The entire amount of isolated RNA was reverse transcribed using the High Capacity cDNA Reverse Transcription Kit, so the sequenced TCRB transcripts were expressed ones. Naive, central memory and regulatory T cell samples underwent deep immunoSEQ sequencing, averaging around 4 million total reads per sample. Sorted cells were lysed in RLT buffer, and RNA was extracted using DNase-treated RNeasy Micro or Mini kits according to cell number. Each cell subset was processed on its own to prevent cross-contamination, while patient and healthy donor samples were processed together. The immunoSEQ multiplex PCR was used to amplify TCRB sequences from cDNA, generating 87-bp fragments that spanned the CDR3 region. Sequencing of the amplicons was done on the Illumina HiSeq platform. On the authors' methods: PCR bias was computationally corrected using synthetic template baselines, reads within Hamming distance 2 were collapsed, and singletons that could not be merged were discarded. Reads were aligned to IMGT to assign V, D and J genes, CDR3 length, and insertions or deletions at six rearrangement sites. Within each subset, clonotype counts were normalized to sorted cell number, and only after that were true diversity and Gini coefficients computed with the tcR R package. The overlap coefficient, calculated on TCRB nucleotide sequences, was used to quantify repertoire sharing. The table comes from immuneACCESS by way of TCRdb, which keeps in-frame sequences with V and J called. Part of the clones is missing from these tables; in studies checked, under half for an unresolved V gene and the rest for unknown reasons. V, J and clone size reflect that table, while D and trimming were determined from the DNA. This sample gives about 210,000 clones in total; 11% of them show up just once. Approximately 1.5% of the sample is in the top ten clones.

The chain was built from TRBV7-6 and TRBJ2-4; the D gene is possibly TRBD1 or TRBD2, each agreeing over 5 bases. The source material was central memory CD4+ T cells from blood. The sequence derives from a man in his late teens or twenties in good health. The CDR3 protein is CASSLGRGGNIQYF. The nucleotide sequence reads TGTGCCAGCAGCTTGGGCCGGGGCGGAAACATTCAGTACTTC.